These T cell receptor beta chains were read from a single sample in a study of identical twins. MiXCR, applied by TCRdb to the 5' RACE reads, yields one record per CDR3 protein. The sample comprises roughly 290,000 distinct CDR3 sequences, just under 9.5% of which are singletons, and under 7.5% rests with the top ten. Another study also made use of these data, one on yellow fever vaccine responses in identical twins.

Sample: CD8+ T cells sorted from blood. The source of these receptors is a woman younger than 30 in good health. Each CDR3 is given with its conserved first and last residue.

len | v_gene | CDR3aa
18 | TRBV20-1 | CSARDLYLAGSSTDTQYF
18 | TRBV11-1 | CASSWDRGLAGGPWEQFF
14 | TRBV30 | CAWSLDLVVGEQYF
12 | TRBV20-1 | CSAGWIQNEQFF
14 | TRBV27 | CASSLQGVWNEQYF
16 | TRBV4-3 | CASSQEPHGGYNEQFF
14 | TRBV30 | CAWSVGSGNTEAFF
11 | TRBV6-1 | CASSELHEQYF
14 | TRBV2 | CASSEVTKVDEAFF
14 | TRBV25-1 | CASSAIAGTGELFF
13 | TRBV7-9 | CASAFFGENIQYF
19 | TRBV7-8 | CASSALRPVSGLAYNEQFF
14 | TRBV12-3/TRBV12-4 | CASSFQVSSYEQYF
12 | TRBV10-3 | CATLATNYEQYF
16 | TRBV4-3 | CASSQDRLAESYEQYF
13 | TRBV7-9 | CASSPQERTEAFF
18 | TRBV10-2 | CASSESRVAGARRDEQFF
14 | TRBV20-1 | CSATQDLSPYGYTF
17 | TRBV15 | CATSREIGLAANNEQFF
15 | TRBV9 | CASSVALAGEYEQYF
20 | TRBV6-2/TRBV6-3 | CASSYLSELQLEAGPAEQFF
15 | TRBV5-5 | CASSSPEQGASEQYF
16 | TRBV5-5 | CASSPDSGGAWETQYF
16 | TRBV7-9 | CASTSGLAGGYAEQFF
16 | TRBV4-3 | CASSQAASGRLYEQYF
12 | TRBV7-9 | CASSPHSYEQYF
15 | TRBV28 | CASSRRGGGADTQYF
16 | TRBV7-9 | CASSSWNISSTDTQYF
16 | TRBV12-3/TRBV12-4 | CASSESWDRADYEQYF
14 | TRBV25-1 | CASSEPRNLYGYTF
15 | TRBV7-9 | CASSRTDTPRDEQYF
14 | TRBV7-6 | CASSPLGEGREQYF
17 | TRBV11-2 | CASSLDVGLAGGWEQFF
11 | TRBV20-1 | CKLAGFYEQYF
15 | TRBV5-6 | CASSLVEGSHNEQFF
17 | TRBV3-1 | CASSLRPGQGYNTEAFF
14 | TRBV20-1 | CSARAYREGDEQYF
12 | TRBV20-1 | CSARDLDQPQHF
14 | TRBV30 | CACNGDSHNNEQFF
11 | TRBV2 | CASSEAFVQFF
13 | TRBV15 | CATSDRGYNEQFF
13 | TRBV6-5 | CASSYSPNYEQYF